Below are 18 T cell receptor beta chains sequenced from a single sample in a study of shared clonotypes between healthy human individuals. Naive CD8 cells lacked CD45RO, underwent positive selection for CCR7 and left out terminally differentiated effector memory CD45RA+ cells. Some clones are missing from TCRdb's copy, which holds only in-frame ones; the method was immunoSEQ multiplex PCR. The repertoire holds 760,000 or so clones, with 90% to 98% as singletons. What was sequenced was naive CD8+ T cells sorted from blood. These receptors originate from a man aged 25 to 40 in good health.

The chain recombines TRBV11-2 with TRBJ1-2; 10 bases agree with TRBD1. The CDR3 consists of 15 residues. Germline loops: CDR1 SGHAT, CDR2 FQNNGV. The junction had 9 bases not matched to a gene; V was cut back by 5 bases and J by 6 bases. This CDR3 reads CASSPTLDRGHGYTF. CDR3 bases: TGTGCCAGCAGCCCCACCCTCGACAGGGGGCATGGCTACACCTTC.

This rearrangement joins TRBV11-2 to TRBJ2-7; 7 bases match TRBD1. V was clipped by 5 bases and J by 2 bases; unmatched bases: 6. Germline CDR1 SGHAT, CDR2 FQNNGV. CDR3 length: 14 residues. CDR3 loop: CASSPGTAAYEQYF. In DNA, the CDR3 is TGTGCCAGCAGCCCCGGGACAGCCGCCTACGAGCAGTACTTC.

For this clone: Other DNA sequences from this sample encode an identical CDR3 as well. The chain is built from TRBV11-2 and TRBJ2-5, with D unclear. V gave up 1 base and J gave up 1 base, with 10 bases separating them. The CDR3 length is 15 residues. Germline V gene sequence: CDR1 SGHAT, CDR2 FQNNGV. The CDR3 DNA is TGTGCCAGCAGCTTAGCTGGTTTTGGCCAAGAGACCCAGTACTTC. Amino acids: CASSLAGFGQETQYF.

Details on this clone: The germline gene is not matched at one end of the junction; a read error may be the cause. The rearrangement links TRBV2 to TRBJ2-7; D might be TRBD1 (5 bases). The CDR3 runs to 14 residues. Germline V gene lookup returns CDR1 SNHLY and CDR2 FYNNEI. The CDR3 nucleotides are TGTGCCAGCAGTGAAAGGAATAGGGGCTATCAAAACCGTTGG. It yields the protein CASSERNRGYQNRW.

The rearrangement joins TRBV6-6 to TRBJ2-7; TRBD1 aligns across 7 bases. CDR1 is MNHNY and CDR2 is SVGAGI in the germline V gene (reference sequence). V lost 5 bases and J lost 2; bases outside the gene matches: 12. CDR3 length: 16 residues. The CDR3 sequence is CASSPRTGGSPYEQYF. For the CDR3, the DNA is TGTGCCAGCAGTCCCAGGACAGGAGGTAGCCCCTACGAGCAGTACTTC.

This chain's CDR3 is CASSLGPGDGQPQHF. DNA of the CDR3: TGTGCCAGCAGTTTGGGGCCAGGGGACGGACAGCCCCAGCATTTT. The chain is built from TRBV28 and TRBJ1-5; D is perhaps TRBD1 (6 bases). The CDR3 covers 15 residues. Looked up from germline, CDR1 is MDHEN and CDR2 is SYDVKM. Trimming took off 3 bases at V and 7 bases at J, with 16 bases between the two ends.

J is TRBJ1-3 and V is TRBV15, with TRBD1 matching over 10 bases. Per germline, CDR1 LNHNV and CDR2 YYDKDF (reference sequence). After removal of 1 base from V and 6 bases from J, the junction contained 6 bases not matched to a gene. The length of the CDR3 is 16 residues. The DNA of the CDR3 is TGTGCCACCAGCAGAGCCGGGACAGGGGTTGTAAACACCATATATTTT. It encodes CATSRAGTGVVNTIYF.

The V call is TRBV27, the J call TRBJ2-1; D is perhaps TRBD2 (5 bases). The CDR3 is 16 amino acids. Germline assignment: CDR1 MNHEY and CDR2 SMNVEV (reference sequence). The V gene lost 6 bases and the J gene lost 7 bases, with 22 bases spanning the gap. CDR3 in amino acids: CASSPGGGQIANEQFF. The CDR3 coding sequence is TGTGCCAGCAGCCCGGGTGGCGGGCAGATTGCGAATGAGCAGTTCTTC.

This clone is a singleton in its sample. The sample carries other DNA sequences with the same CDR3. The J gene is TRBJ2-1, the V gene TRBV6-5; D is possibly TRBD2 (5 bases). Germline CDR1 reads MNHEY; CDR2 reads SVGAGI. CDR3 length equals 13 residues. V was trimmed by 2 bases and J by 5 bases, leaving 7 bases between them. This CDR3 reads CASSYRADNEQFF. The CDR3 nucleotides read TGTGCCAGCAGTTACAGAGCGGACAATGAGCAGTTCTTC.

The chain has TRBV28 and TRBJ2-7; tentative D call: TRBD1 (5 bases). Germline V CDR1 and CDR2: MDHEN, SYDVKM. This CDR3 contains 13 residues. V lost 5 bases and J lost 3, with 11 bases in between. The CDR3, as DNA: TGTGCCAGCAGTACCCGACAGCACTACGAGCAGTACTTC. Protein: CASSTRQHYEQYF.

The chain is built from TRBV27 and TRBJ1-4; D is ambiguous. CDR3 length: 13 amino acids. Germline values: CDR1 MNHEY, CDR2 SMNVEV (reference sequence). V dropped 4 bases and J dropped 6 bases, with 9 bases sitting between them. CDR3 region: CASSSGLYEKLFF. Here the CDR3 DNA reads TGTGCCAGCAGTTCCGGGTTATATGAAAAACTGTTTTTT.

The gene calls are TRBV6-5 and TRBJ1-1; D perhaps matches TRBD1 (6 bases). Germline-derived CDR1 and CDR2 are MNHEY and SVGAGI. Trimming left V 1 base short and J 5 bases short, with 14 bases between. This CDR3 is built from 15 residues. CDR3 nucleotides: TGTGCCAGCAGTTACTTCCTGGGGGCCAGGACTGAAGCTTTCTTT. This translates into CASSYFLGARTEAFF.

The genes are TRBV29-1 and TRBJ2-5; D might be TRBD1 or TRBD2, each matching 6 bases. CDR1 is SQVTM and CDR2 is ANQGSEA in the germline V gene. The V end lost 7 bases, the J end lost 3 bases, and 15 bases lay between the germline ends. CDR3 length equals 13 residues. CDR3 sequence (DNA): TGCAGCGGGAGGGGGGTGGATAAAGAGACCCAGTACTTC. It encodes CSGRGVDKETQYF.

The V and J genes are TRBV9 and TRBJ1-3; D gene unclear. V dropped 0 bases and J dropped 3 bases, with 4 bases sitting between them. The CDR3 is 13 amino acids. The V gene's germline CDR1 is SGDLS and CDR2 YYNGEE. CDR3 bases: TGTGCCAGCAGCGTAGGGGTTGGAAACACCATATATTTT. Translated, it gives CASSVGVGNTIYF.

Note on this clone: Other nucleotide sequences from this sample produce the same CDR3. The CDR3 protein is CASSLDTMNTEAFF. The DNA of the CDR3 is TGTGCCAGCAGCCTTGACACCATGAACACTGAAGCTTTCTTT. The chain employs TRBV7-9 and TRBJ1-1; no clear D. The CDR3 is 14 residues long. With 5 bases removed from V and 0 bases from J, the gap between germline ends came to 10 bases. CDR1 and CDR2 from the germline V gene are SEHNR and FQNEAQ (reference sequence).

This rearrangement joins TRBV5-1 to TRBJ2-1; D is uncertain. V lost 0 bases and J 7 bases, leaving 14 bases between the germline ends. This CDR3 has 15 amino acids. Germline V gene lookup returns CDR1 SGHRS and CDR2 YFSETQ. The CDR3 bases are TGCGCCAGCAGCTTGGAATGGGCCCTTAGTAATGAGCAGTTCTTC. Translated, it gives CASSLEWALSNEQFF.

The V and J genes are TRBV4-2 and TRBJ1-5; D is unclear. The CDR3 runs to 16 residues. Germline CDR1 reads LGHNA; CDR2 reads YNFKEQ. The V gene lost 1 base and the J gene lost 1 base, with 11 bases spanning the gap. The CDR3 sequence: CASSQGSVGSNQPQHF. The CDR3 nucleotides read TGTGCCAGCAGCCAAGGCTCGGTCGGGAGCAATCAGCCCCAGCATTTT.

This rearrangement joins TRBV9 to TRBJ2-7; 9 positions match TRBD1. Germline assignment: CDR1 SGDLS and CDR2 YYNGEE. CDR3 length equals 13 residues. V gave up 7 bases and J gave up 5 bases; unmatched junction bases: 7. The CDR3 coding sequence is TGTGCCAGCGGGGGGACAGGGACGGACGAGCAGTACTTC. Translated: CASGGTGTDEQYF. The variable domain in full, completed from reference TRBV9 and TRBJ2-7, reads DSGVTQTPKHLITATGQRVTLRCSPRSGDLSVYWYQQSLDQGLQFLIQYYNGEERAKGNILERFSAQQFPDLHSELNLSSLELGDSALYFCASGGTGTDEQYFGPGTRLTVT.